The 5 T cell receptor beta chains presented below share a single source sample, sequenced in a study of technical replicates of blood from a few donors. Here immunoSEQ multiplex PCR was the method, and the copy in TCRdb shows in-frame clones only, minus some. The sample shows some 89,000 clones, roughly 95% of them seen only once. The sample consisted of T cells isolated from PBMCs. The origin of the receptors is a human donor in good health.

CDR3 bases: TGCGCCAGCAGCCAAGATTGGGACTTAAGCGACACCATATATTTT. This sequence encodes CASSQDWDLSDTIYF. The chain has TRBV4-1 and TRBJ1-3; possibly TRBD1 for D (5 bases). The germline V gene has CDR1 MGHRA and CDR2 YSYEKL. V was cut by 0 bases and J by 8 bases, with 14 bases left in between. The length of the CDR3 is 15 residues.

The rearrangement links TRBV6-1 to TRBJ2-7, with a possible D match to TRBD1 (5 bases). The CDR3 is made up of 16 amino acids. V shed 2 bases and J shed 3 bases, with 17 bases lying between them. Germline CDR1 is MNHNS and CDR2 is SASEGT. CDR3 in amino acids: CASSEWLAGNGYEQYF. The CDR3 DNA follows: TGTGCCAGCAGTGAATGGCTTGCAGGGAACGGCTACGAGCAGTACTTC.

The genes are TRBV4-1 and TRBJ2-3; maybe TRBD1 (5 bases). Trimming took 1 base from V and 5 from J, leaving 19 bases between them. CDR3 length equals 17 residues. The germline CDR1 and CDR2 sequences are MGHRA and YSYEKL. CDR3 protein: CASSQGPAGDRGDTQYF. CDR3 DNA sequence: TGCGCCAGCAGCCAAGGTCCCGCTGGGGATAGGGGAGATACGCAGTATTTT.

This sequence joins TRBV11-3 and TRBJ2-1, with 11 nucleotides matching TRBD2. Trimming took 1 base from V and 5 from J; bases not matched to a gene: 1. CDR3 length: 15 amino acids. Per germline, CDR1 SGHNT and CDR2 YENEEA. The CDR3 DNA sequence: TGTGCCAGCAGCTTAGGACTAGCGGGAAACAATGAGCAGTTCTTC. This sequence encodes CASSLGLAGNNEQFF. Full variable domain (remainder filled in from reference TRBV11-3 and TRBJ2-1): EAGVVQSPRYKIIEKKQPVAFWCNPISGHNTLYWYLQNLGQGPELLIRYENEEAVDDSQLPKDRFSAERLKGVDSTLKIQPAELGDSAVYLCASSLGLAGNNEQFFGPGTRLTVL.

The V call is TRBV5-5, the J call TRBJ1-5; TRBD1 matches 7 bases. The V gene end was trimmed by 4 bases and the J gene end by 4 bases; junction bases not matched to a gene: 8. Germline values: CDR1 SGHKS, CDR2 YYEKEE (reference sequence). The CDR3 is 15 amino acids. CDR3 sequence reads: CASSLGHRGNQPQHF. The CDR3 nucleotides are TGTGCCAGCAGCCTGGGCCACAGGGGTAATCAGCCCCAGCATTTT.